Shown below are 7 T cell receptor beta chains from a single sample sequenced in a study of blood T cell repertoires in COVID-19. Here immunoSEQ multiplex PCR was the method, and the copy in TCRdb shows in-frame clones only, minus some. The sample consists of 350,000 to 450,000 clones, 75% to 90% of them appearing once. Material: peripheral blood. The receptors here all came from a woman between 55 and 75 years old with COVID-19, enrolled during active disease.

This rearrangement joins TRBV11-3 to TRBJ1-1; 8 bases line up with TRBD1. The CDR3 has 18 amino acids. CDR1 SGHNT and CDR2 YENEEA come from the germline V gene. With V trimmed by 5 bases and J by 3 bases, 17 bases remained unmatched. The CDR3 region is CASSPGGLTGEFYTEAFF. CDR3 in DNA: TGTGCCAGCAGCCCCGGGGGTTTGACAGGGGAGTTCTACACTGAAGCTTTCTTT.

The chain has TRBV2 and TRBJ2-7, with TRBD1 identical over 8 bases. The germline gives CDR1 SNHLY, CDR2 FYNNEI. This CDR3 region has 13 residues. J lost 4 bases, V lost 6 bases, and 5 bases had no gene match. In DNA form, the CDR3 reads TGTGCCAGCAGGGCGACAGGGGTGTACGAGCAGTACTTC. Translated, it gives CASRATGVYEQYF.

The CDR3 protein is CASSKALREGKRYTF. The DNA of the CDR3 is TGTGCCAGCAGCAAAGCACTCCGAGAGGGTAAACGCTACACCTTC. This chain connects TRBV21-1 to TRBJ1-2. TRBV21-1 is assigned pseudogene status. The CDR3 consists of 15 residues.

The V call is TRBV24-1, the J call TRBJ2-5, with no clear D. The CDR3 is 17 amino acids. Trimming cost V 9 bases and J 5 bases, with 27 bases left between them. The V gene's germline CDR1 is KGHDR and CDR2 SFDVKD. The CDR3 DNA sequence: TGTGCCACCTCCCTTCGCTCCTTACTCCTAACCTGGGAGACCCAGTACTTC. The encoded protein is CATSLRSLLLTWETQYF.

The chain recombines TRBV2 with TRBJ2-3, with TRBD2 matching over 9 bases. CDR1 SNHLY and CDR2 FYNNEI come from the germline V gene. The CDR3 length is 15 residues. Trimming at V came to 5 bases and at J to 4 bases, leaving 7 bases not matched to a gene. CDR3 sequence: CASSQGLAYADTQYF. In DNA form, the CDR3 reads TGTGCCAGCAGTCAGGGACTAGCTTATGCAGATACGCAGTATTTT.

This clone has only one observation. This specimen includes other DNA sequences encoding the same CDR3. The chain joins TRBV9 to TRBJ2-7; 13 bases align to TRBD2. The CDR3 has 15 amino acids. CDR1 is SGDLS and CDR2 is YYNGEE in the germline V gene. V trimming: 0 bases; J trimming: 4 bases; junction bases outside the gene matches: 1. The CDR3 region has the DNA TGTGCCAGCAGCGTAGGGACTAGCGGGGGTTACGAGCAGTACTTC. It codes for CASSVGTSGGYEQYF.

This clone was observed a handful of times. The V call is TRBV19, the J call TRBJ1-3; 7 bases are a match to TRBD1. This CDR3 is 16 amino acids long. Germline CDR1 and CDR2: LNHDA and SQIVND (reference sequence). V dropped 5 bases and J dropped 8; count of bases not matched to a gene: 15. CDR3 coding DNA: TGTGCCAGTAGTGATGTGGGTTCGACAGGGCGGTACACCATATATTTT. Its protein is CASSDVGSTGRYTIYF.